The present T cell receptor beta chain was sequenced within a study of blood T cells in healthy people across ages (dated by TCRdb to about 2015). About the full investigation: In model experiments, template switching captured roughly one uniquely barcoded TCR beta cDNA molecule for every two T cells. The study measured age-related changes in TCR beta repertoire diversity using deep sequencing normalized with unique cDNA molecular identifiers. Four age groups were formed from the donors: young (average roughly 16 years), middle-aged (approximately 39), aged (62) and long-lived (more than 75). To avoid experimental bias, donors of different ages were distributed randomly across sequencing lanes. The study analyzed two additional independent replicas of 1 million unique cDNA reads from the same blood draw for two donors, one aged 18 to 29 and one aged 80 or older.

This clonotype was detected many times. It has no known antigen specificity. The sample holds no much larger clone one base away, and base qualities are not on file. The paper as a whole reports these results and caveats: A strong correlation was found between observed TCR beta diversity and the percentage of naive T cells measured by flow cytometry. Bulk unsorted PBMC profiling prevented conclusive comparison of naive and antigen-experienced compartments. The long-lived group showed more naive CD4+ T cells, fewer expanded clones and increased TCR diversity than the aged group, suggesting age selection. The CMV infection status of donors was not known, potentially confounding age-related changes in expanded clonotypes. Observed TCR beta diversity per million T cells fell roughly linearly with age, and a significant reduction was already apparent by age roughly 40. Estimates of total diversity from one million sequenced T cells were regarded as lower bounds and underestimates.

The receptor library was made with 5' RACE. This sample was sequenced with an Illumina HiSeq 2500. A second PCR of 7 to 11 cycles was performed with a sample-barcoded 5' primer and a J-beta primer mix. A unique molecular identifier was introduced onto each TCR beta cDNA molecule by a template-switch 5' adaptor carrying 12 random nucleotides. Each sample yielded at least 3 million CDR3-containing paired-end reads. The Mint cDNA synthesis kit, primed by a TRBC-specific oligonucleotide, was used to synthesize first-strand cDNA from all RNA. Following uracil-DNA glycosylase treatment, all cDNA underwent a first 18-cycle PCR with the universal primers M1SS and BC2_uni_R. As for the authors' bioinformatics: For normalization, 1 million high-quality reads were randomly selected from each sample, with every read carrying a distinct molecular identifier. Reads sharing molecular identifiers were discarded rather than binned into consensus sequences. CDR3 identification, clonotype clustering and error correction used MiTCR with a Q25 quality threshold and the strictest error-elimination algorithm. Lower-bound total TCR beta diversity was estimated with a nonparametric unseen species model using Euler transformation. TCRdb trimmed the raw reads at Q25, called clones with MiXCR and kept productive beta chains. Records with the same CDR3 protein are collapsed into one entry carrying the most frequent genes and DNA. The V and J calls and clone size are TCRdb's, not the authors'. The table for this sample lists approximately 680,000 distinct CDR3 sequences; 32% of them were counted only once. Jointly, the top ten make up roughly 14% of the sample.

Compared with germline, V lacks 10 bases and J lacks 2 bases; bases without a gene match: 11. The CDR3 spans 15 residues, from the cysteine through the phenylalanine. The retained sequence is limited to the CDR3, 45 bases, with the frame set at the first base. The germline V gene encodes CDR1 MDHEN and CDR2 SYDVKM. The donors were 40 or so Caucasian individuals from Russia, aged roughly 6 to 90 years, who were systemically healthy. Each donor gave approximately 10 milliliters of peripheral blood, collected into EDTA-treated Vacutainer tubes. Ficoll-Paque density-gradient centrifugation was used to isolate PBMCs, with at least 6 million obtained per sample. Total RNA, at least 6 micrograms per sample, was extracted from PBMCs with Trizol reagent. For every donor, flow cytometry on a PBMC aliquot measured the percentage of naive CD45RAhigh/CD27high T cells.

The sequence came from a woman of 80 years or more in good health. Donor details come from another sample of the same person, matched by shared clones. Recombination connected TRBV28 to TRBJ2-3, and 8 bases in between align with TRBD2. The specimen sequenced was blood. Here is the DNA: TGTGCCACCCGGATTAGCGGGACCTACACAGATACGCAGTATTTT. Its product reads: CATRISGTYTDTQYF.